Below, 22 T cell receptor beta chains from the same sample are listed, as sequenced in a study of T cell clonotyping in hematopoietic cell transplantation. The protocol was immunoSEQ multiplex PCR, while the TCRdb copy is restricted to in-frame clones and leaves out a portion. The sample gives about 10,000 clones, over 85% of which show up once; around 6% is in the top ten. Sequenced here: PBMCs, sampled 100 days after allogeneic stem cell transplant. The source is a male patient in his forties or fifties who had an allogeneic stem cell transplant from a related donor, so T cells may come from the graft donor. Some clones in this sample may be carry-over from other donors' samples.

This chain joins TRBV6-5 and TRBJ2-3; TRBD2 matches 9 bases. The length of the CDR3 is 14 residues. Germline loops: CDR1 MNHEY, CDR2 SVGAGI. Trimming at V came to 5 bases and at J to 3 bases, leaving 3 bases not matched to a gene. In DNA form, the CDR3 reads TGTGCCAGCAGTCGTAGCGGGGGTACAGATACGCAGTATTTT. Its translation is CASSRSGGTDTQYF.

The chain joins TRBV9 to TRBJ2-7, with D perhaps TRBD2 (5 bases). The CDR3 extends over 15 amino acids. Per the germline V gene, CDR1 is SGDLS and CDR2 is YYNGEE. V was shortened by 4 bases and J by 5 bases, with 19 bases between the two germline ends. The CDR3 bases are TGTGCCAGCAGCCCCCGGTCGAATCCTAGCCACGAGCAGTACTTC. Residues: CASSPRSNPSHEQYF.

The rearrangement joins TRBV6-5 to TRBJ1-2, with TRBD1 identical over 9 bases. In germline, CDR1 is MNHEY, CDR2 SVGAGI. Trimming cost V 4 bases and J 4 bases; bases outside gene matches: 4. The CDR3 is made up of 14 amino acids. The CDR3 is CASSLGQGLYGYTF. For the CDR3, the DNA is TGTGCCAGCAGTTTGGGACAGGGCCTCTATGGCTACACCTTC.

The rearrangement joins TRBV30 to TRBJ2-7; 11 bases line up with TRBD1. Losses at the gene ends were 1 base for V and 4 bases for J; bases not matched to a gene: 3. This CDR3 contains 14 residues. The germline V gene encodes CDR1 GTSNPN and CDR2 SVGIG (reference sequence). For the CDR3, the DNA is TGTGCCTGGAGTGGAGGGACAGGGGGGTACGAGCAGTACTTC. This translates into CAWSGGTGGYEQYF.

The chain has TRBV7-3 and TRBJ2-5, with unresolved D. Trimming removed 0 bases from V and 4 bases from J, with 6 bases in between. The CDR3 covers 13 residues. CDR1 SGHTA and CDR2 FQGTGA come from the germline V gene. The CDR3 DNA sequence: TGTGCCAGCAGCTTAACGCTTGGAGAGACCCAGTACTTC. Translation: CASSLTLGETQYF. Full variable domain (remainder filled in from reference TRBV7-3 and TRBJ2-5): GAGVSQTPSNKVTEKGKYVELRCDPISGHTALYWYRQSLGQGPEFLIYFQGTGAADDSGLPNDRFFAVRPEGSVSTLKIQRTERGDSAVYLCASSLTLGETQYFGPGTRLLVL.

This chain joins TRBV9 and TRBJ2-2; 9 bases match TRBD2. The length of the CDR3 is 15 residues. Germline V gives CDR1 SGDLS, CDR2 YYNGEE. Unmatched junction bases numbered 4, after V lost 0 bases and J lost 7 bases. CDR3 region: CASSVVAGGVGELFF. DNA of the CDR3: TGTGCCAGCAGCGTAGTGGCGGGAGGGGTCGGGGAGCTGTTTTTT.

The chain employs TRBV6-1 and TRBJ2-7; D perhaps matches TRBD1 (7 bases). The germline CDR1 and CDR2 sequences are MNHNS and SASEGT. This CDR3 comprises 15 residues. Trimming shortened V by 7 bases and J by 0 bases, and 16 bases separated the two germline ends. Here the CDR3 DNA reads TGTGCCAGCAAGCAGGGGGGATCGAGCTCCTACGAGCAGTACTTC. It yields the protein CASKQGGSSSYEQYF.

V usage is TRBV28 and J usage is TRBJ2-5; 8 bases fit TRBD1. J gave up 4 bases and V 4 bases, and 11 bases lay outside the gene matches. Germline values: CDR1 MDHEN, CDR2 SYDVKM. The CDR3 runs to 16 residues. In DNA, the CDR3 is TGTGCCAGCAGTTACTCCAGGGGGCGCAAAGGAGAGACCCAGTACTTC. Amino acids: CASSYSRGRKGETQYF.

This chain uses TRBV6-6 with TRBJ2-5; D is unclear. The CDR3 is 14 amino acids. In germline, CDR1 is MNHNY, CDR2 SVGAGI (reference sequence). Trimming stripped 0 bases from V and 5 bases from J, with 10 bases between. Here the CDR3 reads CASSYSYSQETQYF. CDR3 bases: TGTGCCAGCAGTTACTCCTATTCCCAGGAGACCCAGTACTTC.

This clone was recorded once. The rearrangement links TRBV28 to TRBJ2-3; no clear D. The ends were cut back, 5 bases at V and 2 bases at J, with 2 bases in the middle. Per the germline V gene, CDR1 is MDHEN and CDR2 is SYDVKM. The CDR3 covers 11 residues. The CDR3 nucleotides are TGTGCCAGCAGTCCCACAGATACGCAGTATTTT. Its translation is CASSPTDTQYF.

The genes are TRBV2 and TRBJ1-2; D may be TRBD1 (6 bases). Germline V lookup: CDR1 SNHLY, CDR2 FYNNEI. This CDR3 comprises 15 residues. Trimming stripped 4 bases from V and 7 bases from J, with 19 bases between. The CDR3 sequence is CASSVRQDLGGGYTF. In DNA form, the CDR3 reads TGTGCCAGCAGTGTCAGACAGGATCTCGGGGGTGGCTACACCTTC.

The chain employs TRBV2 and TRBJ2-7, with 13 bases that match TRBD2. The germline gives CDR1 SNHLY, CDR2 FYNNEI. There are 14 residues in the CDR3. V trimming: 6 bases; J trimming: 4 bases; junction bases outside the gene matches: 3. CDR3 residues: CASRPGLAGYEQYF. CDR3 in DNA: TGTGCCAGCAGGCCGGGACTAGCGGGATACGAGCAGTACTTC.

This chain uses TRBV7-9 with TRBJ2-5, with unresolved D. This CDR3 spans 15 amino acids. CDR1 is SEHNR, CDR2 FQNEAQ, per germline (reference sequence). Trimming stripped 4 bases from V and 2 bases from J, with 14 bases between. The CDR3 bases are TGTGCCAGCAGCTCCTTCCTGTCTCTTCAAGAGACCCAGTACTTC. It specifies CASSSFLSLQETQYF.

The gene calls are TRBV4-2 and TRBJ2-1; D ambiguous. The germline V gene encodes CDR1 LGHNA and CDR2 YNFKEQ. The ends were cut back, 1 base at V and 5 bases at J, with 3 bases in the middle. The CDR3 consists of 12 residues. The CDR3 DNA is TGTGCCAGCAGCCAAGTGAACAATGAGCAGTTCTTC. This translates into CASSQVNNEQFF.

This chain joins TRBV7-9 and TRBJ2-7; D tentatively reads TRBD1 or TRBD2 (6 bases each). This CDR3 contains 12 residues. V was trimmed by 6 bases and J by 6 bases, leaving 12 bases between them. Germline lookup yields CDR1 SEHNR and CDR2 FQNEAQ (reference sequence). CDR3 protein: CASSGGTTEQYF. CDR3 coding DNA: TGTGCCAGCAGTGGAGGGACAACCGAGCAGTACTTC.

The chain links TRBV6-1 to TRBJ2-7; 16 nucleotides line up with TRBD2. The CDR3 has 15 amino acids. Trimming at V came to 4 bases and at J to 5 bases, leaving 2 bases not matched to a gene. CDR1 and CDR2 from the germline V gene are MNHNS and SASEGT. The chain's CDR3 is CASSAGTSGGDEQYF. CDR3 nucleotide sequence: TGTGCCAGCAGTGCGGGGACTAGCGGGGGGGACGAGCAGTACTTC.

The chain combines TRBV11-2 with TRBJ1-2; no firm D call. CDR1 and CDR2 (germline): SGHAT, FQNNGV. Trimming took 3 bases from V and 7 from J, leaving 6 bases between them. The CDR3 runs 11 residues. The CDR3 DNA reads as TGTGCCAGCAGCTTTCGGGCTGGCTACACCTTC. It is translated as CASSFRAGYTF.

This chain connects TRBV7-2 to TRBJ1-5; D ambiguous. With 3 bases removed from V and 4 bases from J, the gap between germline ends came to 4 bases. Germline loops: CDR1 SGHTA, CDR2 FQGNSA. CDR3 length: 12 residues. The CDR3 region has the DNA TGTGCCAGCAGCTTGGCAAATCAGCCCCAGCATTTT. Its protein product is CASSLANQPQHF.

The V gene is TRBV28, the J gene TRBJ1-5, with no clear D. The CDR3 contains 14 residues. Trimming stripped 5 bases from V and 2 bases from J, with 10 bases between. Germline V gene sequence: CDR1 MDHEN, CDR2 SYDVKM. CDR3 in DNA: TGTGCCAGCAGTCCCTTATACGGCAATCAGCCCCAGCATTTT. Protein sequence: CASSPLYGNQPQHF.

The sample holds a few counts of this clone. The chain joins TRBV5-6 to TRBJ2-1; 8 positions match TRBD2. Trimming took 3 bases from V and 9 from J; bases not matched to a gene: 2. CDR3 length equals 12 residues. Germline CDR1 is SGHDT and CDR2 is YYEEEE. The DNA of the CDR3 is TGTGCCAGCAGCTGGCGGGAGGCTGAGCAGTTCTTC. Its protein product is CASSWREAEQFF. Based on the CDR3 plus reference TRBV5-6 and TRBJ2-1, the full variable domain is DAGVTQSPTHLIKTRGQQVTLRCSPKSGHDTVSWYQQALGQGPQFIFQYYEEEERQRGNFPDRFSGHQFPNYSSELNVNALLLGDSALYLCASSWREAEQFFGPGTRLTVL.

The chain is built from TRBV7-2 and TRBJ1-6, with no clear D. This CDR3 spans 13 amino acids. Germline V gene lookup returns CDR1 SGHTA and CDR2 FQGNSA. The V end was cut by 3 bases, the J end by 9 bases, with 9 bases between. CDR3 nucleotides: TGTGCCAGCAGCTTGGGCAGTTTTTCACCCCTCCACTTT. This encodes CASSLGSFSPLHF.

This chain connects TRBV2 to TRBJ1-1, with D perhaps matching TRBD1 (5 bases). Germline CDR1 reads SNHLY; CDR2 reads FYNNEI. This CDR3 has 13 amino acids. Trimming pared 6 bases from V and 1 base from J, leaving 9 bases between. The CDR3 nucleotides are TGTGCCAGCAGCTTGCAGGGGAACACTGAAGCTTTCTTT. This sequence encodes CASSLQGNTEAFF. Together with reference TRBV2 and TRBJ1-1, the CDR3 gives the full variable domain: EPEVTQTPSHQVTQMGQEVILRCVPISNHLYFYWYRQILGQKVEFLVSFYNNEISEKSEIFDDQFSVERPDGSNFTLKIRSTKLEDSAMYFCASSLQGNTEAFFGQGTRLTVV.